One sample yielded the 24 T cell receptor beta chains listed below, sequenced in a study of immune cell composition in non-small cell lung cancer. Profiled with immunoSEQ multiplex PCR; TCRdb holds only in-frame clones, not every one. The table lists 15,000 or so clones, 70% to 80% of them singletons. Normal lung was sampled as far from the tumour as possible, at least 3 cm. The sample was also linked to a second study, of CD4 T cells in lung cancer.

The sample consisted of non-adjacent lung tissue. The receptors stem from a human donor with non-small cell lung cancer.

The chain couples TRBV11-2 to TRBJ2-5; D perhaps matches TRBD1 (6 bases). This CDR3 is 14 amino acids long. CDR1 and CDR2 from the germline V gene are SGHAT and FQNNGV. Trimming left V 5 bases short and J 6 bases short, with 16 bases between. The CDR3 nucleotides are TGTGCCAGCAGCCCAATGGGTGGGGGCCAGACCCAGTACTTC. It yields the protein CASSPMGGGQTQYF.

The genes are TRBV23-1 and TRBJ2-2, with a tentative D call TRBD2 (5 bases). TRBV23-1 belongs to the ORF category, with a function that is uncertain. Trimming shortened V by 0 bases and J by 6 bases, and 17 bases separated the two germline ends. The CDR3 covers 17 residues. CDR3 amino acids: CASSQSTRPVEAGELFF. The CDR3 DNA sequence: TGCGCCAGCAGTCAATCAACCAGGCCTGTGGAGGCCGGGGAGCTGTTTTTT.

V and J are TRBV7-9 and TRBJ1-6; the match to TRBD1 covers 9 bases. This CDR3 contains 16 residues. V lost 2 bases to trimming and J lost 7 bases; unmatched junction nucleotides: 6. Germline CDR1 SEHNR, CDR2 FQNEAQ (reference sequence). CDR3: CASSLLGQGNNSPLHF. CDR3 sequence (DNA): TGTGCCAGCAGCTTACTCGGACAGGGGAACAATTCACCCCTCCACTTT.

V is TRBV9 and J is TRBJ2-4; 9 bases agree with TRBD2. The V and J ends lost 3 bases and 6 bases, in that order; junction bases with no gene match: 4. The CDR3 is 14 amino acids. The germline V gene encodes CDR1 SGDLS and CDR2 YYNGEE. CDR3 region: CASSAGLAPNIQYF. The CDR3 DNA follows: TGTGCCAGCAGCGCAGGACTAGCGCCAAACATTCAGTACTTC.

This clone showed up just a few times. V is TRBV28 and J is TRBJ1-5; 9 nucleotides agree with TRBD1. CDR3 length: 13 residues. The V and J ends lost 10 bases and 6 bases, in that order; junction bases with no gene match: 7. CDR1 and CDR2 (germline): MDHEN, SYDVKM. The CDR3 DNA follows: TGTGCCACAAAGACAGGGGGGAGTCAGCCCCAGCATTTT. As protein: CATKTGGSQPQHF.

The rearrangement links TRBV18 to TRBJ1-1; no clear D. Germline values: CDR1 KGHSH, CDR2 LQKENI. The CDR3 totals 14 residues. V lost 1 base and J lost 0, with 6 bases in between. The CDR3 DNA follows: TGTGCCAGCTCACCACAGGATATGAACACTGAAGCTTTCTTT. This translates into CASSPQDMNTEAFF. Full variable domain (remainder filled in from reference TRBV18 and TRBJ1-1): NAGVMQNPRHLVRRRGQEARLRCSPMKGHSHVYWYRQLPEEGLKFMVYLQKENIIDESGMPKERFSAEFPKEGPSILRIQQVVRGDSAAYFCASSPQDMNTEAFFGQGTRLTVV.

A few counts support this clone. The chain links TRBV7-2 to TRBJ1-5; 10 bases agree with TRBD1. Germline V lookup: CDR1 SGHTA, CDR2 FQGNSA. The CDR3 loop spans 14 amino acids. J lost 7 bases, V lost 4 bases, and 4 bases had no gene match. The DNA of the CDR3 is TGTGCCAGCAGCTCGACAGGGGGCCGCCAGCCCCAGCATTTT. It codes for CASSSTGGRQPQHF.

This clone was detected only a few times. The chain combines TRBV7-6 with TRBJ1-5, with 8 bases lining up with TRBD1. The length of the CDR3 is 14 residues. Germline V lookup: CDR1 SGHVS, CDR2 FNYEAQ. J gave up 5 bases and V 5 bases, and 5 bases lay outside the gene matches. CDR3 amino acids: CASSARTGYQPQHF. The CDR3 DNA reads TGTGCCAGCAGCGCAAGGACAGGGTATCAGCCCCAGCATTTT.

V is TRBV7-8 and J is TRBJ1-3; possible D gene TRBD1, 5 bases. CDR1 and CDR2 (germline): SGHVS, FQNEAQ. The CDR3 loop spans 17 amino acids. V lost 1 base and J 0 bases, leaving 13 bases between the germline ends. The CDR3 loop reads CASSLGGMRSSGNTIYF. The DNA of the CDR3 is TGTGCCAGCAGCTTAGGGGGGATGAGGAGCTCTGGAAACACCATATATTTT.

This sequence joins TRBV4-3 and TRBJ1-2, with D perhaps TRBD1 (6 bases). Deletions cut 0 bases from V and 4 bases from J, with 18 bases between. This CDR3 is built from 17 residues. The germline V gene has CDR1 LGHNA and CDR2 YSLEER. The CDR3 spells CASSQDLLPGTTYGYTF. CDR3 coding DNA: TGCGCCAGCAGCCAAGATTTACTTCCGGGGACAACCTATGGCTACACCTTC.

This chain joins TRBV18 and TRBJ1-2; D gene unclear. Germline V gene data show CDR1 as KGHSH and CDR2 as LQKENI. Trimming removed 6 bases at V and 2 bases at J, with 13 bases between. CDR3 length: 14 amino acids. This chain's CDR3 is CASSAGYLNYGYTF. CDR3 nucleotides: TGTGCCAGCTCGGCCGGTTATCTAAACTATGGCTACACCTTC.

The table lists this clone with a few counts. The chain combines TRBV2 with TRBJ2-2, with a tentative D call TRBD1 (6 bases). V was trimmed by 11 bases and J by 0 bases, leaving 10 bases between them. The germline gives CDR1 SNHLY, CDR2 FYNNEI. This CDR3 region has 13 residues. CDR3 nucleotides: TGTGCCGGGACACCGTCGAACACCGGGGAGCTGTTTTTT. Amino acid sequence: CAGTPSNTGELFF.

The chain couples TRBV5-4 to TRBJ2-7, with 8 bases identical to TRBD1. The J segment lost 0 bases and the V segment lost 4 bases, leaving 6 bases of the junction unmatched. The germline CDR1 and CDR2 sequences are SGHNT and YYREEE (reference sequence). The CDR3 length is 15 residues. The CDR3 loop is CASSPGQDSSYEQYF. The CDR3 DNA reads TGTGCCAGCAGCCCGGGACAGGACAGCTCCTACGAGCAGTACTTC.

The chain combines TRBV6-5 with TRBJ2-7, with 8 bases identical to TRBD1. The germline V gene encodes CDR1 MNHEY and CDR2 SVGAGI. This CDR3 has 14 residues. V shed 2 bases, J shed 6 bases, and the junction held 6 bases outside the gene matches. In nucleotides, the CDR3 is TGTGCCAGCAGTTACGATCAGGGGGCCGCCGAGCAGTACTTC. It encodes CASSYDQGAAEQYF.

The genes are TRBV6-5 and TRBJ1-1; the D gene is possibly TRBD1 (5 bases). This CDR3 is 14 amino acids long. The germline V and J ends were trimmed by 7 bases and 5 bases, with 17 bases remaining between them. Germline-derived CDR1 and CDR2 are MNHEY and SVGAGI. DNA for the CDR3: TGTGCCAGCACCCCCCTGTGGGGCGAAACTGAAGCTTTCTTT. This codes for CASTPLWGETEAFF.

V and J are TRBV4-3 and TRBJ2-1; TRBD2 agrees at 10 bases. Germline CDR1 reads LGHNA; CDR2 reads YSLEER. This CDR3 has 16 amino acids. The V segment lost 1 base and the J segment 13 bases; nucleotides outside the gene matches: 13. CDR3 DNA: TGCGCCAGCAGCCAAGCCGTAGCGGGGGGCCCGCCCCGTCAGTTCTTC. This translates into CASSQAVAGGPPRQFF.

The chain recombines TRBV7-3 with TRBJ2-7; 9 positions match TRBD1. The trim removed 1 base at V and 3 bases at J, leaving 1 base unmatched. CDR1 SGHTA and CDR2 FQGTGA come from the germline V gene. The CDR3 consists of 14 residues. The CDR3: CASSLMGQGYEQYF. CDR3 sequence (DNA): TGTGCCAGCAGCTTAATGGGACAGGGCTACGAGCAGTACTTC. Combining the CDR3 with reference TRBV7-3 and TRBJ2-7 gives the whole variable domain GAGVSQTPSNKVTEKGKYVELRCDPISGHTALYWYRQSLGQGPEFLIYFQGTGAADDSGLPNDRFFAVRPEGSVSTLKIQRTERGDSAVYLCASSLMGQGYEQYFGPGTRLTVT.

V usage is TRBV5-1 and J usage is TRBJ2-3, with a tentative D call TRBD1 (6 bases). CDR1 is SGHRS and CDR2 is YFSETQ in the germline V gene. The CDR3 covers 16 residues. V dropped 4 bases and J dropped 5 bases, with 20 bases sitting between them. In DNA form, the CDR3 reads TGCGCCAGCAGCCTGCAGACCCGGGGCAGGGGAGATACGCAGTATTTT. Its translation: CASSLQTRGRGDTQYF.

The rearrangement joins TRBV7-8 to TRBJ2-2; D not certain. The V and J ends lost 5 bases and 6 bases respectively, with 4 bases between them. Germline V lookup: CDR1 SGHVS, CDR2 FQNEAQ. CDR3 length: 11 residues. In DNA form, the CDR3 reads TGTGCCAGCAGCCTCTCCGGGGAGCTGTTTTTT. Translation gives CASSLSGELFF.

V usage is TRBV5-4 and J usage is TRBJ2-3; D remains unclear. The CDR3 contains 14 residues. Trimming removed 4 bases at V and 6 bases at J, with 15 bases between. CDR1 is SGHNT and CDR2 is YYREEE in the germline V gene (reference sequence). CDR3 coding DNA: TGTGCCAGCAGCCTAACCCAGGCTGGGGATACGCAGTATTTT. Amino acid sequence: CASSLTQAGDTQYF.

The chain carries TRBV11-2 and TRBJ1-2, with 7 bases lining up with TRBD1. The ends lost 6 bases at V and 8 bases at J; junction bases unmatched: 15. The CDR3 consists of 15 residues. Germline V gene sequence: CDR1 SGHAT, CDR2 FQNNGV. The CDR3 protein is CASRAPEQGTGGYTF. CDR3 DNA sequence: TGTGCCAGCAGAGCGCCAGAACAGGGGACTGGGGGCTACACCTTC.

J is TRBJ1-2 and V is TRBV5-8; no definite D call. The germline gives CDR1 SGHTS, CDR2 YDEGEE. CDR3 length: 10 residues. V gave up 4 bases and J gave up 5 bases, with 3 bases separating them. DNA of the CDR3: TGTGCCAGCAGCCAGTATGGCTACACCTTC. This gives the protein CASSQYGYTF.

This chain's CDR3 is CASSSSRGGNTIYF. In DNA form, the CDR3 reads TGTGCCAGCAGTTCTTCCAGAGGGGGAAACACCATATATTTT. The chain couples TRBV25-1 to TRBJ1-3; D unresolved. CDR1 MGHDK and CDR2 SYGVNS come from the germline V gene. The CDR3 runs to 14 residues. V was shortened by 5 bases and J by 4 bases, with 12 bases between the two germline ends.

J is TRBJ1-2 and V is TRBV5-6; D ambiguous. The length of the CDR3 is 13 residues. The V end was cut by 2 bases, the J end by 2 bases, with 7 bases between. Germline V gives CDR1 SGHDT, CDR2 YYEEEE. The CDR3 nucleotides are TGTGCCAGCAGCTTCCCAGGAAACTATGGCTACACCTTC. This encodes CASSFPGNYGYTF.